The rows below give T cell receptor beta chains drawn from one sample of a study of cytomegalovirus exposure and HLA in healthy donors. TCRdb keeps only in-frame clones here, not all; method: immunoSEQ multiplex PCR. This table has approximately 190,000 clones, 80% to 90% appearing once. Sequencing was carried out using PBMCs. The receptors were gathered from a man aged 35 to 55 in good health and CMV-seropositive. Each CDR3 is given with its conserved first and last residue.

j_gene,v_gene,CDR3aa
TRBJ2-2,TRBV7-2,CASSLLGGAGTGELFF
TRBJ1-5,TRBV6-6,CASSQLQGRDQPQHF
TRBJ1-1,TRBV6-5,CASSYHTTGTEAFF
TRBJ2-1,TRBV19,CASSIGLAAYNEQFF
TRBJ2-5,TRBV5-1,CASSLALASGETQYF
TRBJ2-2,TRBV29-1,CSVSQVSNTGELFF
.,TRBV28,CASSAQSSAHSYEQYF
TRBJ2-7,TRBV6-6,CASSGDRGQYEQYF
TRBJ1-2,TRBV28,CASSSGTGSYGYTF
TRBJ2-3,TRBV5-6,CASSLGLAGGPLTDTQYF
TRBJ1-6,TRBV2,CASRDRTGSYNSPLHF
TRBJ2-7,TRBV7-3,CASSFGGLPYEQYF
TRBJ2-4,TRBV10-2,CASSEWVGGRTNIQYF
TRBJ2-7,TRBV7-9,CASSYREAYEQYF
TRBJ2-1,TRBV9,CASSVSGGTYNEQFF
TRBJ2-7,TRBV4-1,CASSQETGYEQYF
TRBJ2-5,TRBV4-1,CASSQDQGIPTETQYF
TRBJ1-6,TRBV28,CASSHRDRSNSPLHF
TRBJ1-4,TRBV4-1,CASSRDRNEKLFF
TRBJ2-2,TRBV7-8,CASSLTLAADLANTGELFF
TRBJ2-7,TRBV4-1,CASSQVKGVSYEQYF
TRBJ2-7,TRBV5-1,CASSLSSGSYEQYF
TRBJ2-2,TRBV11-1,CASSLYQLAGNTGELFF
TRBJ2-7,TRBV10-1,CASSFQGAGEQYF
TRBJ2-7,TRBV6-1,CASNPGQGLYEQYF
TRBJ2-5,TRBV27,CASSLAELETQYF
TRBJ1-6,TRBV11-2,CASSGGTAHSSPLHF
TRBJ2-3,TRBV6-1,CASGAGRGADTQYF
TRBJ1-1,TRBV11-2,CASRRVAGANTEAFF
TRBJ2-3,TRBV10-3,CAIRRRETDTQYF
TRBJ2-2,TRBV2,CASSEYAQGLTGELFF
TRBJ2-7,TRBV6-6,CVSSYSRQGSYEQYF
TRBJ2-1,TRBV5-4,CASSTTNRDEQFF
TRBJ2-5,TRBV15,CATSHQIISGRGHRETQYF
TRBJ1-1,TRBV6-1,CASSPRTGKVTEAFF
TRBJ2-7,TRBV12-5,CASGPLAGGREQYF
TRBJ1-5,TRBV18,CASSPATRDQPQHF
TRBJ2-5,TRBV28,CASSQTRDTQETQYF
TRBJ2-5,TRBV7-6,CASSFRQGYQETQYF
TRBJ2-7,TRBV30,CAWSVGGGSYEQYF
TRBJ2-1,TRBV7-2,CASSLGTGPYNEQFF
TRBJ1-1,TRBV27,CASSSLAGYTEAFF
TRBJ2-7,TRBV28,CASSLRWGVYEQYF
TRBJ1-3,TRBV15,CATSRDPTESGNTIYF
TRBJ2-3,TRBV12-5,CASGLPGTRGSDTQYF
TRBJ1-1,TRBV5-1,CASSLLQKTEAFF
TRBJ1-3,TRBV19,CASSPTVPTTFSGNTIYF
TRBJ2-3,TRBV10-3,CAISLDGLAEEEGATDTQYF
TRBJ1-4,TRBV10-3,CAISSGTGVGEKLFF
TRBJ1-1,TRBV4-1,CASSQEARTGWGTEAFF
TRBJ2-7,TRBV7-2,CASSLEDRVEQYF
TRBJ2-6,TRBV6-5,CASSYPGKSGANVLTF
TRBJ1-4,TRBV7-9,CASSLRTGGSEKLFF
TRBJ1-4,TRBV28,CASSLWADEKLFF
TRBJ2-1,TRBV19,CATCLAGTYNEQFF